The clone carrying this T cell receptor (beta chain) was counted only a few times. Its specificity is unknown. This specimen comes from a study of identical twins. TCRdb re-called the 5' RACE reads with MiXCR, one entry per CDR3 protein. The table includes 750,000 to 950,000 distinct CDR3 sequences, approximately 13% detected once. Findings of the study overall: Without tracking the same donors, conclusions rested on cross-sectional statistical analysis. Model-predicted out-of-frame TCR alpha sharing fell below observed values in monozygotic twins.

The CDR3 sequence is 18 residues long. V shed 5 bases and J shed 2 bases, with 22 bases lying between them. The germline CDR1 and CDR2 sequences are SGHAT and FQNNGV. The sample was also reused in another study, on yellow fever vaccine responses in identical twins.

Input material: PBMCs. V and J are TRBV11-2 and TRBJ2-4; TRBD2 is a possible D gene (6 bases). The source of this sequence is a woman aged 18-30 years in good health. This CDR3 is CASSRYPVIRGTKNIQYF. In nucleotides, the CDR3 is TGTGCCAGCAGCCGTTACCCGGTCATCCGGGGGACCAAAAACATTCAGTACTTC.